A single sample gave rise to the 8 T cell receptor beta chains below, sequenced in a study of blood T cell repertoires in COVID-19. Only in-frame clones appear in the TCRdb table, and some are missing; sequencing was by immunoSEQ multiplex PCR. This table has more than 400,000 clones, 90% appearing once. The sample comprised PBMCs or T cells enriched from blood (not recorded which). The origin of the receptors is a man in his late teens or twenties who had recovered from COVID-19.

V and J are TRBV5-6 and TRBJ1-1; a weak D match, TRBD1 (6 bases). The CDR3 has 14 amino acids. Trimming stripped 1 base from V and 2 bases from J, with 9 bases between. Looked up from germline, CDR1 is SGHDT and CDR2 is YYEEEE. CDR3 in amino acids: CASSLPGANTEAFF. CDR3 sequence (DNA): TGTGCCAGCAGCTTGCCAGGGGCCAACACTGAAGCTTTCTTT.

The chain carries TRBV5-1 and TRBJ2-7; 10 bases are a match to TRBD1. The trim removed 4 bases at V and 3 bases at J, leaving 4 bases unmatched. Germline-derived CDR1 and CDR2 are SGHRS and YFSETQ. The CDR3 covers 14 residues. DNA for the CDR3: TGCGCCAGCAGCGAGGGACAGGGGATCTACGAGCAGTACTTC. It specifies CASSEGQGIYEQYF.

This CDR3 reads CASSVPTGSGNTIYF. The DNA for the CDR3 is TGCGCCAGCAGTGTCCCTACAGGTTCTGGAAACACCATATATTTT. V and J are TRBV10-2 and TRBJ1-3, with D possibly being TRBD1 (5 bases). Trimming shortened V by 4 bases and J by 1 base, and 11 bases separated the two germline ends. The CDR3 is made up of 15 amino acids. Germline V gene lookup returns CDR1 WSHSY and CDR2 SAAADI.

The genes are TRBV30 and TRBJ1-1; unclear D gene. This CDR3 has 14 residues. From germline, CDR1 is GTSNPN and CDR2 SVGIG (reference sequence). Trimming left V 3 bases short and J 3 bases short, with 14 bases between. The chain's CDR3 is CAWSSGRTHTEAFF. In nucleotides, the CDR3 is TGTGCCTGGAGCAGCGGGCGAACGCACACTGAAGCTTTCTTT.

The genes are TRBV7-9 and TRBJ2-7, with D possibly matching TRBD1 (5 bases). V gave up 6 bases and J gave up 1 base, with 10 bases separating them. This CDR3 is built from 13 residues. Germline V gene sequence: CDR1 SEHNR, CDR2 FQNEAQ (reference sequence). The CDR3 spells CASSNQGSYEQYF. In DNA form, the CDR3 reads TGTGCCAGCAGTAACCAGGGATCCTACGAGCAGTACTTC.

This chain links TRBV9 with TRBJ1-3; D might be TRBD1 (5 bases). V lost 2 bases and J 0 bases, leaving 12 bases between the germline ends. Looked up from germline, CDR1 is SGDLS and CDR2 is YYNGEE. The CDR3 has 16 residues. The CDR3 DNA reads as TGTGCCAGCAGCGTGGGACTGATGAACTCTGGAAACACCATATATTTT. It specifies CASSVGLMNSGNTIYF.

V and J are TRBV28 and TRBJ2-2; no clear D. Germline CDR1 and CDR2: MDHEN and SYDVKM. CDR3 size: 12 residues. V lost 2 bases, J lost 7 bases, and 5 bases lay in between. CDR3 region: CASSLRVGELFF. CDR3 sequence (DNA): TGTGCCAGCAGTTTAAGAGTCGGGGAGCTGTTTTTT.

This chain connects TRBV27 to TRBJ1-2, with D possibly TRBD1 on 6 matching bases. The length of the CDR3 is 15 residues. V was cut by 8 bases and J by 0 bases, with 16 bases left in between. Per germline, CDR1 MNHEY and CDR2 SMNVEV (reference sequence). The CDR3: CASGAYRAANYGYTF. The CDR3 DNA is TGTGCCAGCGGTGCGTACAGGGCGGCTAACTATGGCTACACCTTC.